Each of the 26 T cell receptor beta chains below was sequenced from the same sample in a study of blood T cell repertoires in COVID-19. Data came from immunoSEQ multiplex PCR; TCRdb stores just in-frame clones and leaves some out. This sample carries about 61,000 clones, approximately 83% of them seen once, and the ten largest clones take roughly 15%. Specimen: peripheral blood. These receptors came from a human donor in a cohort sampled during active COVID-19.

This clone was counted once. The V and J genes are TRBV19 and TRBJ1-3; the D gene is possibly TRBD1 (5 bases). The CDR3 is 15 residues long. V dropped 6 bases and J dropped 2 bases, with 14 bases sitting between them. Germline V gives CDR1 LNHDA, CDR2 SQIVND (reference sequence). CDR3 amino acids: CASRSQQGTGNTIYF. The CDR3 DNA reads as TGTGCCAGTAGAAGCCAGCAGGGAACTGGAAACACCATATATTTT.

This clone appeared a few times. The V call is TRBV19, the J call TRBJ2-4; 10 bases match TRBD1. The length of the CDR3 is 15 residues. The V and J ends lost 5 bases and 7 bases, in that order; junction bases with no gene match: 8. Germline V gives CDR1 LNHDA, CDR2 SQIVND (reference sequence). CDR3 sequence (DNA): TGTGCCAGTAGTGCCCGCACGGGACAGGGGAACATTCAGTACTTC. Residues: CASSARTGQGNIQYF.

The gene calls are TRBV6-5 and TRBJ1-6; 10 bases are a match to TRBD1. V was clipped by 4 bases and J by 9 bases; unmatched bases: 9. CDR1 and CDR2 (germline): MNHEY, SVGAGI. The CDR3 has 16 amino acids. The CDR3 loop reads CASSFRTGGSSSPLHF. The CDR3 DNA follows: TGTGCCAGCAGTTTTAGGACAGGGGGAAGTAGTTCACCCCTCCACTTT.

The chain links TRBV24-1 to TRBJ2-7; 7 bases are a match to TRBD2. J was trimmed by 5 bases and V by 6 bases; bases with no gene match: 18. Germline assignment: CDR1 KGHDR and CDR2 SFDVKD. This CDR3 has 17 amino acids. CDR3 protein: CATSSRIAGENVNEQYF. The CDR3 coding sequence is TGTGCCACCAGTAGTAGGATCGCGGGAGAAAATGTTAACGAGCAGTACTTC.

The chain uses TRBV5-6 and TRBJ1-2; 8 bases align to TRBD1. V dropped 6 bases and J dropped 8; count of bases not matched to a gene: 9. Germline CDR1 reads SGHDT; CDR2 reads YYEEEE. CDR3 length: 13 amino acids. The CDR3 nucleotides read TGTGCCAGCACCCTGGACAGGGTCGACGGCTACACCTTC. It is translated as CASTLDRVDGYTF.

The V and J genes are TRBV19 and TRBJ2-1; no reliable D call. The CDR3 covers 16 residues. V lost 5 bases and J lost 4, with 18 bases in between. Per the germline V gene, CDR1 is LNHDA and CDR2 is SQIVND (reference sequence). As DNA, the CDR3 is TGTGCCAGTAGTCTCCAGGTTCCCTTATCTTACAATGAGCAGTTCTTC. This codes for CASSLQVPLSYNEQFF.

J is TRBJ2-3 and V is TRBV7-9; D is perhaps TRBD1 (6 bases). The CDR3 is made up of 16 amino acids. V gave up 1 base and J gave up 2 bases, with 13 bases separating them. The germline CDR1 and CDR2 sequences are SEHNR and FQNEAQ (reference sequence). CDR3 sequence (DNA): TGTGCCAGCAGCTTAGTAGGCAGGGGTTTCACAGATACGCAGTATTTT. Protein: CASSLVGRGFTDTQYF.

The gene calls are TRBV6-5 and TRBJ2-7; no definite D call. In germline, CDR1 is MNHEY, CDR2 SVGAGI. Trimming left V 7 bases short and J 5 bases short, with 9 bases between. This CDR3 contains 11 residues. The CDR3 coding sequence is TGTGCCAGCATTTCATCCAACGAGCAGTACTTC. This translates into CASISSNEQYF.

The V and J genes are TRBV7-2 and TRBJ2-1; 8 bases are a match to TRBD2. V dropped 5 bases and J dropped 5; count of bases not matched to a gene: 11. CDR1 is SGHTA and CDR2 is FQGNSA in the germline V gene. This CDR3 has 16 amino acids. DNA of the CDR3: TGTGCCAGCAGCCCAATCCCCAGCGGGAGAAACAATGAGCAGTTCTTC. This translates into CASSPIPSGRNNEQFF.

CDR3 protein: CASSPSGVPYEQYF. CDR3 DNA: TGTGCCAGCAGCCCTTCAGGGGTACCCTACGAGCAGTACTTC. The V call is TRBV11-2, the J call TRBJ2-7; perhaps TRBD1 as D (6 bases). Germline CDR1 SGHAT, CDR2 FQNNGV. V was trimmed by 5 bases and J by 2 bases, leaving 13 bases between them. The CDR3 is 14 amino acids.

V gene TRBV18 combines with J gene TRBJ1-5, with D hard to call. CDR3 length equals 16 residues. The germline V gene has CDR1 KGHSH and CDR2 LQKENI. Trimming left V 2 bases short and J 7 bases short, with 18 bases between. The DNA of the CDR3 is TGTGCCAGCTCACCAAAGACGAGCGGGGTCGGGCAGCCCCAGCATTTT. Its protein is CASSPKTSGVGQPQHF.

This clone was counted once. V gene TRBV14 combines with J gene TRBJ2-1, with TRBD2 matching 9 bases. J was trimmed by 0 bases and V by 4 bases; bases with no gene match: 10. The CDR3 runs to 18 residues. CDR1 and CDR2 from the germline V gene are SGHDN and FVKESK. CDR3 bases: TGTGCCAGCAGCCTACGGACTAGCGCGACGAGCTCCTACAATGAGCAGTTCTTC. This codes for CASSLRTSATSSYNEQFF.

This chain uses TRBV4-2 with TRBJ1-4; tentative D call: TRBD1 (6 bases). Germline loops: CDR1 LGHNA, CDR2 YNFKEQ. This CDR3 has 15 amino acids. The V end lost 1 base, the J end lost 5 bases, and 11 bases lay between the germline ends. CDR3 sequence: CASSQVRDTNEKLFF. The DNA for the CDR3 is TGTGCCAGCAGCCAAGTCCGGGACACCAATGAAAAACTGTTTTTT.

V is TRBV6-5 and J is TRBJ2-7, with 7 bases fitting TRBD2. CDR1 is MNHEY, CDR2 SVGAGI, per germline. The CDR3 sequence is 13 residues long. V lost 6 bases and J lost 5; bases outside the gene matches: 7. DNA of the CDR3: TGTGCCAGCAGGGAGGGAGGGCGCGACGAGCAGTACTTC. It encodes CASREGGRDEQYF.

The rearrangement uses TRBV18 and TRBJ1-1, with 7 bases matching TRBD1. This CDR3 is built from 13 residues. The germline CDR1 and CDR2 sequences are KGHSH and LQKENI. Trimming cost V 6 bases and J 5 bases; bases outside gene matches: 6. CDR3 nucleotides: TGTGCCAGCTCCCGACAGGGCGCGACTGAAGCTTTCTTT. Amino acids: CASSRQGATEAFF.

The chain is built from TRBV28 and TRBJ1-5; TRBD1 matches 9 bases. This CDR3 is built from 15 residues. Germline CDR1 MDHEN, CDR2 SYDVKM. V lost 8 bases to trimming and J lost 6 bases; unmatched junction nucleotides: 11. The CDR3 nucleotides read TGTGCCAGCGTACCCGGGACAGGGACACTTCAGCCCCAGCATTTT. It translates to CASVPGTGTLQPQHF.

Here the CDR3 DNA reads TGTGCCAGCAGCCTACATGGGGGGAATCAGCCCCAGCATTTT. This codes for CASSLHGGNQPQHF. This sequence joins TRBV28 and TRBJ1-5; D might be TRBD1 (5 bases). V lost 6 bases to trimming and J lost 4 bases, with 13 bases between them. The CDR3 is 14 amino acids. Looked up from germline, CDR1 is MDHEN and CDR2 is SYDVKM.

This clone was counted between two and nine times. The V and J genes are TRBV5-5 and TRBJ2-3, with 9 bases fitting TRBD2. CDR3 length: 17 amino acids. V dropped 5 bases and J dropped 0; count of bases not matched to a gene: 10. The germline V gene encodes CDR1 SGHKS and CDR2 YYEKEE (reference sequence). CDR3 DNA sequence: TGTGCCAGCAGGGGAACCGGACTAGCGCGGAGCACAGATACGCAGTATTTT. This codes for CASRGTGLARSTDTQYF.

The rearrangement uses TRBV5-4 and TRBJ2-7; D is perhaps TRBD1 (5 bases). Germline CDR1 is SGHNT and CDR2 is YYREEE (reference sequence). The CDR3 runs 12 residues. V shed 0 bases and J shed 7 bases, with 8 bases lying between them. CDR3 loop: CASSLAQGEQYF. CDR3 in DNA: TGTGCCAGCAGCTTGGCCCAGGGAGAGCAGTACTTC.

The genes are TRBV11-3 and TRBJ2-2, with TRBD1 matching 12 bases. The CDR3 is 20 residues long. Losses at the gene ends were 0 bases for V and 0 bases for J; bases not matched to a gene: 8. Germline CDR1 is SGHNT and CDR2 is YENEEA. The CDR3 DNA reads TGTGCCAGCAGCTTAGATCGTTGGGGACAGGGGGCTGCGAACACCGGGGAGCTGTTTTTT. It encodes CASSLDRWGQGAANTGELFF.

DNA for the CDR3: TGTGCCAGCAGGCCAGGCAGTGCTGGGGCCAACGTCCTGACTTTC. It yields the protein CASRPGSAGANVLTF. This chain joins TRBV28 and TRBJ2-6, with unresolved D. Germline V gene sequence: CDR1 MDHEN, CDR2 SYDVKM. The CDR3 sequence is 15 residues long. The germline V and J ends were trimmed by 6 bases and 2 bases, with 11 bases remaining between them.

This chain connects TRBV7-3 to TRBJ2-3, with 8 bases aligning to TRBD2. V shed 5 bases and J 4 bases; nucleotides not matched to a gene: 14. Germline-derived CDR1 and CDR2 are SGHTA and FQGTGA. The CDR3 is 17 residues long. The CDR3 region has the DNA TGTGCCAGCAGCCCCCTGGGGTCCGGGAGGGCGGCAGATACGCAGTATTTT. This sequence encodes CASSPLGSGRAADTQYF.

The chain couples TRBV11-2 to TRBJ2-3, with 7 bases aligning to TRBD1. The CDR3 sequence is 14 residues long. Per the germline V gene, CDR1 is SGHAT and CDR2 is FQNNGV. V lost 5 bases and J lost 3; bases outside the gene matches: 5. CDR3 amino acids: CASSPKQGTDTQYF. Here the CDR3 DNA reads TGTGCCAGCAGCCCAAAACAGGGGACAGATACGCAGTATTTT.

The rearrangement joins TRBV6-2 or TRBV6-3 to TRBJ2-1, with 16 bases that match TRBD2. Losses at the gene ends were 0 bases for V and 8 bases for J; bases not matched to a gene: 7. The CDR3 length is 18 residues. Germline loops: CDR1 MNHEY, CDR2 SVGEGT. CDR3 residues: CASSYSGLAGGLRHEQFF. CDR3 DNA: TGTGCCAGCAGTTACTCGGGACTAGCGGGAGGGCTTAGACATGAGCAGTTCTTC.

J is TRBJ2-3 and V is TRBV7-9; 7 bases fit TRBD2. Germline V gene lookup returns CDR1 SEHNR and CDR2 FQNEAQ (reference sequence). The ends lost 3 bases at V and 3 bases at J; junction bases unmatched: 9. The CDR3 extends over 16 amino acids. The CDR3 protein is CASSFRGSRETDTQYF. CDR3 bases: TGTGCCAGCAGCTTCCGGGGTTCGCGGGAGACAGATACGCAGTATTTT.

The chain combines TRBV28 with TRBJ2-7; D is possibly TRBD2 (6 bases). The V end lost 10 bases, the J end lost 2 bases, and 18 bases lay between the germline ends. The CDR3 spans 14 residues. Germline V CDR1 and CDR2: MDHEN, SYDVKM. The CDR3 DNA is TGTGCCACCCGGGGGAGCCTCCTTCCCTACGAGCAGTACTTC. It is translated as CATRGSLLPYEQYF.